The sequence of this T cell receptor (beta chain) was determined in a study of cytomegalovirus exposure and HLA in healthy donors. Comments on this clone: Its matching antigen is unknown.

Whole-study findings and limits: A later analysis linked roughly 17,000 TCR beta sequences to HLA alleles at 0.05 false discovery rate.

The PCR ran on 60 Vbeta and 13 Jbeta primers. Profiling relied on immunoSEQ multiplex PCR, and the TCRdb table lists in-frame clones only, not all of them. Here the sample spans 140,000 to 150,000 clones, approximately 80% being singletons. The sample was PBMCs. This sequence originates from a male donor in good health and CMV-seronegative.

CDR3 residues: CASSTARTQGDTQYF. CDR3 nucleotides: TGTGCCAGCAGTACCGCTCGGACGCAGGGCGATACGCAGTATTTT. This chain joins TRBV5-4 and TRBJ2-3; D might be TRBD1 (5 bases). The CDR3 spans 15 residues. Germline assignment: CDR1 SGHNT and CDR2 YYREEE (reference sequence). V was trimmed by 5 bases and J by 6 bases, leaving 19 bases between them.